One and the same sample provided the 10 T cell receptor beta chains below, sequenced in a study of T cells in Graves' hyperthyroidism and ophthalmopathy. The CDR3 regions of TCR beta were amplified from RNA transcripts. Researchers ran a first-round RT-PCR on the TCR CDR3 using the HTBI primer set. TCRdb ran MiXCR on the multiplex PCR reads and lists one entry per CDR3 protein. The profile covers hundreds of thousands of distinct CDR3 sequences, with roughly 25% appearing a single time and roughly 10% taken by the ten largest. The sequenced sample consisted of blood. Source of these receptors: a woman under 40 with Graves' ophthalmopathy.

Comment on this clonotype: Given a much more abundant clone one base away, this may be a read error. The chain has TRBV13 and TRBJ1-2; no clear D. The ends were cut back, 5 bases at V and 4 bases at J, with 8 bases in the middle. The germline V gene encodes CDR1 PRHDT and CDR2 FYEKMQ (reference sequence). CDR3 length equals 12 residues. CDR3 nucleotide sequence: TGTGCCAGCAGCCGAGTGCGCTATGGCTACACCTTC. This codes for CASSRVRYGYTF.

This clonotype came up many times. The rearrangement links TRBV6-1 to TRBJ2-7, with D perhaps matching TRBD2 (7 bases). Germline CDR1 MNHNS, CDR2 SASEGT. Trimming took off 5 bases at V and 2 bases at J, with 19 bases between the two ends. This CDR3 has 16 residues. The CDR3 sequence is CASSISGGGPTYEQYF. The DNA of the CDR3 is TGTGCCAGCAGTATCTCTGGGGGGGGCCCGACCTACGAGCAGTACTTC.

This clonotype was observed at least ten times. The rearrangement joins TRBV11-2 to TRBJ1-1; 7 nucleotides align to TRBD1. V lost 5 bases, J lost 7 bases, and 7 bases stayed unmatched. Germline V gene sequence: CDR1 SGHAT, CDR2 FQNNGV. CDR3 length equals 13 residues. DNA for the CDR3: TGTGCCAGCAGCAGTACAGGGGCCGTTGAAGCTTTCTTT. This translates into CASSSTGAVEAFF. The entire variable domain, with the rest obtained from reference TRBV11-2 and TRBJ1-1, is as follows: EAGVAQSPRYKIIEKRQSVAFWCNPISGHATLYWYQQILGQGPKLLIQFQNNGVVDDSQLPKDRFSAERLKGVDSTLKIQPAKLEDSAVYLCASSSTGAVEAFFGQGTRLTVV.

This clonotype was counted at least ten times. The gene calls are TRBV6-1 and TRBJ1-1, with TRBD1 matching over 7 bases. V lost 6 bases, J lost 7 bases, and 2 bases stayed unmatched. This CDR3 has 11 residues. CDR1 is MNHNS, CDR2 SASEGT, per germline. The DNA for the CDR3 is TGTGCCAGCAGGGGGGACAGTGAAGCTTTCTTT. The encoded protein is CASRGDSEAFF.

This clonotype was found many times. Here the CDR3 DNA reads TGTGCCTTCAAGGGGGCCACTGAAGCTTTCTTT. Its translation: CAFKGATEAFF. V gene TRBV2 combines with J gene TRBJ1-1; 7 nucleotides match TRBD1. The germline gives CDR1 SNHLY, CDR2 FYNNEI. The CDR3 totals 11 residues. Trimming removed 11 bases from V and 4 bases from J; junction bases left unmatched: 4. Variable domain in full (rest from reference TRBV2 and TRBJ1-1): EPEVTQTPSHQVTQMGQEVILRCVPISNHLYFYWYRQILGQKVEFLVSFYNNEISEKSEIFDDQFSVERPDGSNFTLKIRSTKLEDSAMYFCAFKGATEAFFGQGTRLTVV.

This chain connects TRBV9 to TRBJ2-7; 9 bases align to TRBD1. V trimming: 2 bases; J trimming: 3 bases; junction bases outside the gene matches: 6. Germline lookup yields CDR1 SGDLS and CDR2 YYNGEE. This CDR3 comprises 15 residues. The CDR3 DNA follows: TGTGCCAGCAGCGTTGGGGGACAGGGAAGCTACGAGCAGTACTTC. Protein: CASSVGGQGSYEQYF.

Only a few counts were recorded for this clonotype. The chain is built from TRBV19 and TRBJ1-2; D gene ambiguous. Trimming took off 5 bases at V and 8 bases at J, with 12 bases between the two ends. CDR1 is LNHDA, CDR2 SQIVND, per germline (reference sequence). There are 12 residues in the CDR3. CDR3 bases: TGTGCCAGTAGTGACCAGCCTCGAGGCTACACCTTC. This gives the protein CASSDQPRGYTF.

At least ten counts were recorded for this clonotype. The chain has TRBV5-1 and TRBJ1-1, with D unresolved. Trimming removed 0 bases from V and 0 bases from J, with 12 bases in between. This CDR3 contains 16 residues. Germline V lookup: CDR1 SGHRS, CDR2 YFSETQ. Here the CDR3 reads CASSLARAGMNTEAFF. Written as DNA, the CDR3 is TGCGCCAGCAGCTTGGCTCGGGCCGGGATGAACACTGAAGCTTTCTTT. The variable domain in full, completed from reference TRBV5-1 and TRBJ1-1, reads KAGVTQTPRYLIKTRGQQVTLSCSPISGHRSVSWYQQTPGQGLQFLFEYFSETQRNKGNFPGRFSGRQFSNSRSEMNVSTLELGDSALYLCASSLARAGMNTEAFFGQGTRLTVV.

The table lists this clonotype with many counts. J is TRBJ1-5 and V is TRBV20-1; 8 nucleotides align to TRBD1. Germline V CDR1 and CDR2: DFQATT, SNEGSKA (reference sequence). V lost 0 bases, J lost 7 bases, and 5 bases stayed unmatched. This CDR3 is 14 amino acids long. CDR3 nucleotide sequence: TGCAGTGCTAGAGATCTTACAGGGGGACAGCCCCAGCATTTT. As protein: CSARDLTGGQPQHF.

This clonotype showed up many times. The chain combines TRBV29-1 with TRBJ1-5; D gene unclear. CDR3 size: 19 residues. V was trimmed by 7 bases and J by 0 bases, leaving 28 bases between them. CDR1 SQVTM and CDR2 ANQGSEA come from the germline V gene. The CDR3 DNA follows: TGCAGCGACGGAAGTTCGGGCAGGCGCCACGCCCGTAGCAATCAGCCCCAGCATTTT. Amino acid sequence: CSDGSSGRRHARSNQPQHF.